Here is one T cell receptor (beta chain) with its context. The antigen remains undetermined. These data come from a study of cytomegalovirus exposure and HLA in healthy donors. Study results and limitations: Researchers counted 164 TCR beta chains as cytomegalovirus-associated. What was likely a sequencing artifact was a cluster of highly shared sequence variants. The majority of CMV-associated TCR beta chains were reported as apparently HLA-restricted in a later analysis.

Researchers ran the PCR with 60 Vbeta and 13 Jbeta primers. Clones were sequenced by immunoSEQ multiplex PCR, and TCRdb holds only the in-frame ones, with some missing. The sample lists around 80,000 clones, about 79% occurring once. The receptor was isolated from a female donor in good health and CMV-seronegative. Sequenced sample: PBMCs.

DNA of the CDR3: TGCGCCAGCATAATCCCAGGCACAGATACGCAGTATTTT. Encoded protein: CASIIPGTDTQYF. This chain links TRBV5-1 with TRBJ2-3; no clear D gene. Trimming pared 6 bases from V and 1 base from J, leaving 9 bases between. Germline lookup yields CDR1 SGHRS and CDR2 YFSETQ. CDR3 length: 13 residues. Using reference TRBV5-1 and TRBJ2-3 for the parts outside the CDR3, the full variable domain is KAGVTQTPRYLIKTRGQQVTLSCSPISGHRSVSWYQQTPGQGLQFLFEYFSETQRNKGNFPGRFSGRQFSNSRSEMNVSTLELGDSALYLCASIIPGTDTQYFGPGTRLTVL.